Here is one T cell receptor beta chain with its context. By how much of the sample it makes up, this clone is medium-sized (0.01 to 0.1%). There is no known antigen for this receptor. Nothing much larger sits one base from this clone, and base qualities are not available. Focal radiation therapy combined with CTLA-4 blockade (ipilimumab) was tested in patients with chemo-refractory metastatic non-small-cell lung cancer. The library was generated by the immunoSEQ multiplex PCR assay. TCRdb holds this immuneACCESS table with in-frame rearrangements only. Some clones are missing; in checked studies, unresolved V genes explain under half, and the rest has no known cause. Here the sample has about 56,000 clones; around 80% occur a single time. Roughly 17% of the sample is taken by the ten largest. The record originates from a study of radiotherapy plus CTLA-4 blockade in lung cancer (dated by TCRdb to 2017 to 2018). General notes on the study: Objective responses were observed in 18% of enrolled patients, and disease control was achieved in 31%. General findings and caveats noted by the study authors: TCR clones derived from tumors expanded in peripheral blood after treatment with radiotherapy and ipilimumab. Increased serum interferon-beta after radiation, together with early dynamic changes in blood T cell clones, were reported to be the strongest predictors of response.

CDR1 GTSNPN and CDR2 SVGIG were looked up in the germline V gene (reference sequence). Between the V and J ends, shortened by 1 base and 7 bases respectively, the junction contains 7 bases. The CDR3 contains 12 residues, cysteine and phenylalanine counted. Only the CDR3 part of the read is kept: 36 bases, read in frame from the first base. This material consisted of peripheral blood, taken from a patient treated with radiotherapy plus ipilimumab. The chain uses TRBV30 and TRBJ1-4; TRBD1 is a weak D gene call, 6 bases matching. The origin of this receptor is a human donor with non-small cell lung cancer who had a complete response to radiotherapy plus ipilimumab. CDR3 region: CAWSGGPEKLFF. The nucleotides are TGTGCCTGGAGTGGGGGGCCTGAAAAACTGTTTTTT.